The next 17 T cell receptor beta chains were all read from a single sample in a study of blood T cell repertoires in COVID-19. The assay was immunoSEQ multiplex PCR, and TCRdb's table has in-frame clones only and misses some. The sample consists of fewer than 400,000 clones, 85% to 90% of them appearing once. What was sequenced was PBMCs or T cells enriched from blood (not recorded which). Receptors were obtained from a woman between 50 and 59 years old who had recovered from COVID-19.

The V and J genes are TRBV3-1 (or the pseudogene TRBV3-2) and TRBJ1-1; unclear D gene. The CDR3 extends over 16 amino acids. CDR1 is LGHDT and CDR2 is YNNKEL in the germline V gene (reference sequence). V gave up 6 bases and J gave up 1 base, with 18 bases separating them. CDR3 bases: TGTGCCAGCAGTCCTACCGAGAGGTTTTGGAACACTGAAGCTTTCTTT. This codes for CASSPTERFWNTEAFF.

The rearrangement links TRBV20-1 to TRBJ2-1; D may be TRBD1 (5 bases). Germline CDR1 DFQATT, CDR2 SNEGSKA (reference sequence). With 4 bases removed from V and 10 bases from J, the gap between germline ends came to 11 bases. The CDR3 runs 11 residues. The DNA of the CDR3 is TGCAGTGCTACCCCAGGGCTCGAGCAGTTCTTC. It is translated as CSATPGLEQFF.

This clone showed up just a few times. J is TRBJ1-1 and V is TRBV19, with TRBD1 identical over 7 bases. V gave up 7 bases and J gave up 6 bases; unmatched junction bases: 8. The CDR3 length is 13 residues. CDR1 LNHDA and CDR2 SQIVND come from the germline V gene (reference sequence). CDR3 bases: TGTGCCAGTATCTCAGGGGGGAGAGCTGAAGCTTTCTTT. This sequence encodes CASISGGRAEAFF.

The DNA for the CDR3 is TGTGCCAGCAGCTTAGGGGGCGCCGGCGGCTACACCTTC. Protein product: CASSLGGAGGYTF. V usage is TRBV7-8 and J usage is TRBJ1-2, with D possibly being TRBD1 (5 bases). The CDR3 sequence is 13 residues long. Trimming removed 1 base from V and 8 bases from J, with 11 bases in between. The germline V gene has CDR1 SGHVS and CDR2 FQNEAQ.

This clone has more than one count but fewer than ten. DNA for the CDR3: TGTGCCAGCAGTTTACAGGGAAGCTCTGGAAACACCATATATTTT. Amino acid sequence: CASSLQGSSGNTIYF. The chain joins TRBV27 to TRBJ1-3; D might be TRBD1 (5 bases). CDR1 MNHEY and CDR2 SMNVEV come from the germline V gene (reference sequence). Trimming removed 2 bases at V and 0 bases at J, with 8 bases between. The CDR3 spans 15 residues.

This clone occurred once. The chain carries TRBV2 and TRBJ1-2; 8 bases match TRBD1. Germline V gene lookup returns CDR1 SNHLY and CDR2 FYNNEI. This CDR3 is 14 amino acids long. Trimming at V came to 5 bases and at J to 3 bases, leaving 5 bases not matched to a gene. The DNA of the CDR3 is TGTGCCAGCAGTTCGCTGACAGGGGACTATGGCTACACCTTC. This encodes CASSSLTGDYGYTF.

This chain links TRBV7-2 with TRBJ1-2, with D possibly matching TRBD1 (6 bases). Trimming cost V 4 bases and J 7 bases, with 31 bases left between them. The CDR3 runs to 19 residues. In germline, CDR1 is SGHTA, CDR2 FQGNSA. The CDR3 DNA sequence: TGTGCCAGCAGCTACCTTCAAAGCTGGGGGCGACAGCAGCGGTTTGGCTACACCTTC. Protein sequence: CASSYLQSWGRQQRFGYTF.

CDR3 loop: CAWSTGGNYGYTF. The CDR3 coding sequence is TGTGCCTGGAGTACAGGGGGCAACTATGGCTACACCTTC. The V gene is TRBV30, the J gene TRBJ1-2; 9 bases line up with TRBD1. Per germline, CDR1 GTSNPN and CDR2 SVGIG (reference sequence). The length of the CDR3 is 13 residues. The V and J ends lost 2 bases and 2 bases, in that order; junction bases with no gene match: 0.

The chain employs TRBV4-1 and TRBJ2-1; the match to TRBD1 covers 8 bases. V lost 2 bases to trimming and J lost 10 bases; unmatched junction nucleotides: 10. This CDR3 is 15 amino acids long. Germline V lookup: CDR1 MGHRA, CDR2 YSYEKL. CDR3 bases: TGCGCCAGCAGCCAACGGGGTCAGGGGGCGCAGGAGCAGTTCTTC. It codes for CASSQRGQGAQEQFF.

V gene TRBV7-9 combines with J gene TRBJ2-5, with 14 bases identical to TRBD2. The germline gives CDR1 SEHNR, CDR2 FQNEAQ (reference sequence). The junction had 0 bases not matched to a gene; V was cut back by 3 bases and J by 0 bases. The CDR3 loop spans 16 amino acids. CDR3 in DNA: TGTGCCAGCAGCTTGGGACTAGCGGGGGACCAAGAGACCCAGTACTTC. This encodes CASSLGLAGDQETQYF.

The chain couples TRBV7-2 to TRBJ2-3, with D tentatively TRBD2 (6 bases). CDR3 length: 17 amino acids. CDR1 and CDR2 (germline): SGHTA, FQGNSA. The ends were cut back, 0 bases at V and 1 base at J, with 14 bases in the middle. Here the CDR3 reads CASSLAQAGPGTDTQYF. Here the CDR3 DNA reads TGTGCCAGCAGCTTAGCGCAGGCGGGGCCTGGCACAGATACGCAGTATTTT.

The V gene is TRBV30, the J gene TRBJ1-1; TRBD1 matches 8 bases. The CDR3 extends over 13 amino acids. V shed 7 bases and J 5 bases; nucleotides not matched to a gene: 9. Germline V gene lookup returns CDR1 GTSNPN and CDR2 SVGIG (reference sequence). The CDR3, as DNA: TGTGCCTCGGACAGGGAGGTGAGGACTGAAGCTTTCTTT. Translation gives CASDREVRTEAFF. Full variable domain (missing parts from reference TRBV30 and TRBJ1-1): SQTIHQWPATLVQPVGSPLSLECTVEGTSNPNLYWYRQAAGRGLQLLFYSVGIGQISSEVPQNLSASRPQDRQFILSSKKLLLSDSGFYLCASDREVRTEAFFGQGTRLTVV.

A note on this clone: The junction does not match germline at one end; this may be a read error. The J gene is TRBJ2-7, the V gene TRBV2; D might be TRBD2 (6 bases). Per germline, CDR1 SNHLY and CDR2 FYNNEI. The CDR3 sequence is 11 residues long. In DNA form, the CDR3 reads TGTGCCAGCAGTGACCAACTAATCGGGGGCTTC. Translating it yields CASSDQLIGGF.

In nucleotides, the CDR3 is TGTGCCTGGATCGGGACTCTGGCTTTCTTT. Its protein is CAWIGTLAFF. The chain combines TRBV30 with TRBJ1-1; D may be TRBD1 (5 bases). CDR1 and CDR2 (germline): GTSNPN, SVGIG (reference sequence). V lost 4 bases and J lost 11, with 11 bases in between. CDR3 length: 10 residues.

The chain couples TRBV7-6 to TRBJ2-2, with 10 nucleotides matching TRBD2. V lost 1 base and J lost 2; bases outside the gene matches: 10. CDR1 and CDR2 (germline): SGHVS, FNYEAQ. The CDR3 sequence is 19 residues long. The CDR3 region has the DNA TGTGCCAGCAGCTTAGGTCGGCCTAGCGGGGGACTAAACACCGGGGAGCTGTTTTTT. Amino acids: CASSLGRPSGGLNTGELFF.

V and J are TRBV10-3 and TRBJ2-7; 9 bases align to TRBD2. The CDR3 extends over 17 amino acids. The V gene's germline CDR1 is ENHRY and CDR2 SYGVKD. Germline trimming cut 6 bases from V and 3 bases from J; bases unmatched to any gene: 15. CDR3 sequence reads: CAISDDPGLAGIYEQYF. Written as DNA, the CDR3 is TGTGCCATCAGCGACGACCCTGGGCTAGCGGGGATCTACGAGCAGTACTTC.

V is TRBV5-5 and J is TRBJ1-1; D gene uncertain. V shed 5 bases and J shed 0 bases, with 5 bases lying between them. Germline CDR1 SGHKS, CDR2 YYEKEE (reference sequence). The length of the CDR3 is 12 residues. The CDR3 loop reads CASRNMNTEAFF. For the CDR3, the DNA is TGTGCCAGCAGAAATATGAACACTGAAGCTTTCTTT. Full variable domain (missing parts from reference TRBV5-5 and TRBJ1-1): DAGVTQSPTHLIKTRGQQVTLRCSPISGHKSVSWYQQVLGQGPQFIFQYYEKEERGRGNFPDRFSARQFPNYSSELNVNALLLGDSALYLCASRNMNTEAFFGQGTRLTVV.